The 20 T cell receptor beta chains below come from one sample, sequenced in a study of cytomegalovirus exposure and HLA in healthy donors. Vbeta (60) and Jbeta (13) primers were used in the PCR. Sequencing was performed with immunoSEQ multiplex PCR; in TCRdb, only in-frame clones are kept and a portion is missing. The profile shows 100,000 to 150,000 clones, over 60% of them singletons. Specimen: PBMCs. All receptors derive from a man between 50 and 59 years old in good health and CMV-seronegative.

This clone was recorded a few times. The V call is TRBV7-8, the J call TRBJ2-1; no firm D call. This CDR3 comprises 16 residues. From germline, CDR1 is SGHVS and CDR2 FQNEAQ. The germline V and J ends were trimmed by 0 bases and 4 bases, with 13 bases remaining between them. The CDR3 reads CASSLASSLGYNEQFF. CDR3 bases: TGTGCCAGCAGCTTAGCGTCGAGCCTAGGTTACAATGAGCAGTTCTTC.

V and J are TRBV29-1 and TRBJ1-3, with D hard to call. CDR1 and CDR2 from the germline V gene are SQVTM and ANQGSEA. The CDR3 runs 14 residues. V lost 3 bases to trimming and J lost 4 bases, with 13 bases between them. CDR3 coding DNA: TGCAGCGTTGATATCGGGATGGCCGGAAACACCATATATTTT. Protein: CSVDIGMAGNTIYF.

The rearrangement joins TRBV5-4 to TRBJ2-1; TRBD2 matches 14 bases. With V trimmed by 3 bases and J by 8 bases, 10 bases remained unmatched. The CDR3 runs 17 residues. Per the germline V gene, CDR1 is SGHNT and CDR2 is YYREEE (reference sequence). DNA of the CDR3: TGTGCCAGCAGCTCGGGATTCGGGACTAGCGGGGGCGATGAGCAGTTCTTC. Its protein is CASSSGFGTSGGDEQFF.

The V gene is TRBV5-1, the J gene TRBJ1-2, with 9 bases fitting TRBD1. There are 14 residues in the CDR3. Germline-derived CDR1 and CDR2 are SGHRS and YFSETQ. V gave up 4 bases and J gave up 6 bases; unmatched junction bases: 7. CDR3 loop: CASSGGTGKNGYTF. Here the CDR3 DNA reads TGCGCCAGCAGCGGAGGGACAGGGAAAAATGGCTACACCTTC.

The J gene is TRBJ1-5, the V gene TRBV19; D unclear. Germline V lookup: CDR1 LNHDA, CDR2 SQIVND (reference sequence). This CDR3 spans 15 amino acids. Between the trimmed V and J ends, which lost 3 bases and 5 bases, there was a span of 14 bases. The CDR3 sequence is CASSIANSLHQPQHF. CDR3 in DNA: TGTGCCAGTAGTATCGCTAACTCATTACATCAGCCCCAGCATTTT.

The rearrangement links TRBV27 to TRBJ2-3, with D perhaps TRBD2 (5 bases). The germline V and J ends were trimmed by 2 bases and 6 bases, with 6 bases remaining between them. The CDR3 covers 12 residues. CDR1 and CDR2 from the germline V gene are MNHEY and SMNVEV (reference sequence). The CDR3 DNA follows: TGTGCCAGCAGTTTAGGAGGTGATACGCAGTATTTT. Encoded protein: CASSLGGDTQYF.

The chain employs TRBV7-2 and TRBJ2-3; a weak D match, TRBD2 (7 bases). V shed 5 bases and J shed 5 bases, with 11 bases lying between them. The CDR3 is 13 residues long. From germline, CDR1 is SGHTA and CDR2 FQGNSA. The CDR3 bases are TGTGCCAGCAGCCTCGGGGGGCAAGATACGCAGTATTTT. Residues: CASSLGGQDTQYF.

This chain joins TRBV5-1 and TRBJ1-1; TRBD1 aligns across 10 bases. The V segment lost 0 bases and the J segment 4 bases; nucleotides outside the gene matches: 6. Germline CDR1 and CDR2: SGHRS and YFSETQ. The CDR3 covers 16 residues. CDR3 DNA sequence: TGCGCCAGCAGCTTGGGGGTGGACAGGGGGATCACTGAAGCTTTCTTT. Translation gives CASSLGVDRGITEAFF.

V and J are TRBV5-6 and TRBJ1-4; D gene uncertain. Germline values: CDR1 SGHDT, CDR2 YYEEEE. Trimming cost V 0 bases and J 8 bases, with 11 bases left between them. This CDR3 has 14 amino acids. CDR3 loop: CASSLGRRGEKLFF. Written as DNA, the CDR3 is TGTGCCAGCAGCTTGGGTAGGAGAGGAGAAAAACTGTTTTTT.

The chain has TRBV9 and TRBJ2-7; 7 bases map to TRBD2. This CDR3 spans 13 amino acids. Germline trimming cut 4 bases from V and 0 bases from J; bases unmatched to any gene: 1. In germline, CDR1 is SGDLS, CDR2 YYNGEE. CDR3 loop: CASSLAGSYEQYF. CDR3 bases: TGTGCCAGCAGCTTAGCGGGCTCCTACGAGCAGTACTTC.

CDR3 residues: CASSQDWQISGNTIYF. The DNA for the CDR3 is TGCGCCAGCAGCCAAGATTGGCAAATCTCTGGAAACACCATATATTTT. The J gene is TRBJ1-3, the V gene TRBV4-3; D unclear. Between the trimmed V and J ends, which lost 0 bases and 0 bases, there was a span of 9 bases. The CDR3 sequence is 16 residues long. Germline V CDR1 and CDR2: LGHNA, YSLEER.

The chain's CDR3 is CASRTSGGAAGELFF. The DNA for the CDR3 is TGTGCCAGCAGAACTAGCGGGGGGGCGGCCGGGGAGCTGTTTTTT. This chain connects TRBV2 to TRBJ2-2, with 13 bases aligning to TRBD2. CDR1 SNHLY and CDR2 FYNNEI come from the germline V gene. This CDR3 spans 15 amino acids. V was clipped by 6 bases and J by 6 bases; unmatched bases: 4.

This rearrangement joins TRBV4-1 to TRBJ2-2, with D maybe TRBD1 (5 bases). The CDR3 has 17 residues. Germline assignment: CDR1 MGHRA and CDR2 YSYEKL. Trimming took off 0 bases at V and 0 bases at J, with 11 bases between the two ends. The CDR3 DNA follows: TGCGCCAGCAGCCAAGATGAGTTCAGGGCGAACACCGGGGAGCTGTTTTTT. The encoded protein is CASSQDEFRANTGELFF.

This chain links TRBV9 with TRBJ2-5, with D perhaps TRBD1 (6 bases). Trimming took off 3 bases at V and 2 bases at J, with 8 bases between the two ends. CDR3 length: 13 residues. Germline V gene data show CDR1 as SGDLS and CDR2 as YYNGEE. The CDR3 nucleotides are TGTGCCAGCAGCGCGGACAGACAAGAGACCCAGTACTTC. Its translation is CASSADRQETQYF. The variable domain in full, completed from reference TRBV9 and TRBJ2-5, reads DSGVTQTPKHLITATGQRVTLRCSPRSGDLSVYWYQQSLDQGLQFLIQYYNGEERAKGNILERFSAQQFPDLHSELNLSSLELGDSALYFCASSADRQETQYFGPGTRLLVL.

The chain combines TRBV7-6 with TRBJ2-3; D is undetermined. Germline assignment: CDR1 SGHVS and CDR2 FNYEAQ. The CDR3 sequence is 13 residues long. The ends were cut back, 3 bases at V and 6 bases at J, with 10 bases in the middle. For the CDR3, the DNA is TGTGCCAGCAGCTTGGGTACCAGGGATACGCAGTATTTT. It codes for CASSLGTRDTQYF.

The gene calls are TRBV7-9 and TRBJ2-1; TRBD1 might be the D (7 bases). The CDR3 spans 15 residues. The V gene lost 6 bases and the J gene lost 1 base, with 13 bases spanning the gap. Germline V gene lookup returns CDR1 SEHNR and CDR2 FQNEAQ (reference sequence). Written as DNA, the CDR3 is TGTGCCAGCAGGGAGGGGGCTTGGTCCTACAATGAGCAGTTCTTC. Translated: CASREGAWSYNEQFF.

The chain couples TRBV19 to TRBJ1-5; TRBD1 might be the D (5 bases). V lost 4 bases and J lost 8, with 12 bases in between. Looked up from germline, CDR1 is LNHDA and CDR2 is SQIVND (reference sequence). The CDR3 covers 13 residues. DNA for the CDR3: TGTGCCAGTAGTAGAGAGGGGCAGGAGCCCCAGCATTTT. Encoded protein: CASSREGQEPQHF.

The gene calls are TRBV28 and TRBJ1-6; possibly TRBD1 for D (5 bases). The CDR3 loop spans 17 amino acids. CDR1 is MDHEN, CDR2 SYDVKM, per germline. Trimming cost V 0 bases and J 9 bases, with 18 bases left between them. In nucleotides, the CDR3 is TGTGCCAGCAGTTTATGGATGGGGTCAGGGAAAGCTTCACCCCTCCACTTT. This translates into CASSLWMGSGKASPLHF.

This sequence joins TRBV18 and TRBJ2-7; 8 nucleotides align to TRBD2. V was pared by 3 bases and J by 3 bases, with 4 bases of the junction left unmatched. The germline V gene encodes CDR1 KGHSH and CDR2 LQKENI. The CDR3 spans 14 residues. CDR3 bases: TGTGCCAGCTCACCCGGGGGGGCCATCTACGAGCAGTACGTC. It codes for CASSPGGAIYEQYV.

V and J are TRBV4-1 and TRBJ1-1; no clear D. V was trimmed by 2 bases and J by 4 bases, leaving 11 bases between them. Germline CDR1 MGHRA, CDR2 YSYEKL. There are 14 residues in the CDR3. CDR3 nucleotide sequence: TGCGCCAGCAGCCAACCCGGGAAGGGCACTGAAGCTTTCTTT. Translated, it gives CASSQPGKGTEAFF.